This record concerns one T cell receptor beta chain sequence. The data derive from a study of blood T cell repertoires in COVID-19. Whole-study context: Acute and convalescent COVID-19 samples came from the United States, Italy and Spain. The analysed material was cDNA or gDNA that came from T cells, B-cell-depleted T cells, or PBMCs.

CDR1 MNHEY and CDR2 SVGAGI come from the germline V gene. This CDR3 is built from 13 residues. The V gene end was trimmed by 6 bases and the J gene end by 4 bases; junction bases not matched to a gene: 4. Original analysis: Researchers report that nucleated cell counts were estimated from reference gene primer amplification. The method was immunoSEQ multiplex PCR; TCRdb's version includes in-frame clones alone and lacks a portion of them. The DNA was the basis for D and trimming; V, J and clone size are from that table. Among about 220,000 clones listed, more than 70% were seen once. Sequencing input: peripheral blood. J is TRBJ2-5 and V is TRBV6-5, with 8 bases that match TRBD2. This sequence was found in a human donor in a cohort sampled during active COVID-19. The CDR3 sequence: CASSLGLGETQYF. The CDR3 DNA reads TGTGCCAGCAGCCTGGGACTAGGAGAGACCCAGTACTTC.